The sequence of this T cell receptor beta chain was determined in a study of T cells in Graves' hyperthyroidism and ophthalmopathy. V lost 4 bases and J lost 7, with 8 bases in between. The length of the CDR3 is 12 residues. In germline, CDR1 is SGHNT, CDR2 YYREEE (reference sequence). From RNA transcripts, TCR beta CDR3 regions were amplified. The study used the HTBI primer set for a first-round RT-PCR of the TCR CDR3. TCRdb recomputed calls from the multiplex PCR reads with MiXCR, one row per CDR3 protein. The sample includes 650,000 to 800,000 distinct CDR3 sequences, about 45% of them seen just once. Uncontrolled infection, other autoimmune disease, pregnancy or lactation led to exclusion. Diagnoses used clinical symptoms, serum thyroxine and TRAb, thyroid ultrasound and orbital computed tomography. Whole-study results and caveats: Blood samples included most of the expanded thyroid clonotypes exceeding 0.001.

A note on this clonotype: Its antigen is unknown. The conserved phenylalanine or tryptophan is not found at the CDR3 terminus, so this likely reflects a read error.

The chain has TRBV5-4 and TRBJ2-2; D is ambiguous. This sequence was found in an adult man with Graves' disease, either hyperthyroidism or ophthalmopathy (not recorded which). The sequencing sample was made of peripheral blood or thyroid tissue (not recorded which). CDR3 nucleotides: TGTGCCAGCAGCCGGAATGGCGGGGAGCTGTTTGTT. Its protein product is CASSRNGGELFV.